Below, one TCR beta chain is given with its context. The junction does not match germline at one end; this may be a read error. This sample is part of a study of blood T cell repertoires in COVID-19. The wider study: There were acute and convalescent COVID-19 samples, and they came from the United States, Italy and Spain. Sources were T cells, B-cell-depleted T cells, or PBMCs; the material itself was cDNA or gDNA.

Across about two dozen US areas, participants ranged in age from about 18 to 100 years. Allocation to cohorts depended on clinical history reported by the participants. Sequencing used immunoSEQ multiplex PCR; TCRdb keeps in-frame clones, though not all of them. Of approximately 120,000 clones listed, roughly four fifths are singletons. This CDR3 is 15 amino acids long. Germline loops: CDR1 SGHTA, CDR2 FQGNSA. The sequencing input was PBMCs or T cells enriched from blood (not recorded which). The chain joins TRBV7-2 to TRBJ2-1, with 7 positions matching TRBD2. The sequence was obtained from a man in his thirties or forties who had recovered from COVID-19. This CDR3 is CASSLAASSYNEQFF. The CDR3 region has the DNA TGTGCCAGCAGCCTAGCGGCCAGCTCCTACAATGAGCAGTTCTTC.